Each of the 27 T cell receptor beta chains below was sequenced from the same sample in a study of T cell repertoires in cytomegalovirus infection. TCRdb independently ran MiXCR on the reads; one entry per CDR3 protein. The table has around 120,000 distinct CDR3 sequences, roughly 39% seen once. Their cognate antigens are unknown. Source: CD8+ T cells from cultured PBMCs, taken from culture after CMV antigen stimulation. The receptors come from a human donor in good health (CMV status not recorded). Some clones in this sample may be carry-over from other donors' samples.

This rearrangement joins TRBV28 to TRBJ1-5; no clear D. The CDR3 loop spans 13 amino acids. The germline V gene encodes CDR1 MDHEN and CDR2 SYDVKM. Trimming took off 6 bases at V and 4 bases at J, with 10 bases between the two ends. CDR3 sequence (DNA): TGTGCCAGCAGGGATCTTGGAAATCAGCCCCAGCATTTT. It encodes CASRDLGNQPQHF.

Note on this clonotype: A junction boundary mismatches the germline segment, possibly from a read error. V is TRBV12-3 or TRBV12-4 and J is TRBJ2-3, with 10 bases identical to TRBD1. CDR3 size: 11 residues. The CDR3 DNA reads TGTGCCAGCAGCTCCGGGACAGGGGTGGCTTTT. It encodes CASSSGTGVAF.

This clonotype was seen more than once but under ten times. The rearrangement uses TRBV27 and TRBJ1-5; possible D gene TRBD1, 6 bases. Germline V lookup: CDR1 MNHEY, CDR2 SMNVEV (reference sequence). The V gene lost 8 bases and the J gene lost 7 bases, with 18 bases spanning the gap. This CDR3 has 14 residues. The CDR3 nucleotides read TGTGCCAGCGGACCTTTGGGGGCAGGGCAGCCCCAGCATTTT. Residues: CASGPLGAGQPQHF.

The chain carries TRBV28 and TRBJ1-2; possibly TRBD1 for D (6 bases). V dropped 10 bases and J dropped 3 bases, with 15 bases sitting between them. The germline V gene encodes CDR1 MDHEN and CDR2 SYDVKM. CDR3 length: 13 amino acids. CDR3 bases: TGTGCCACCAATTCCAGGGGATACTATGGCTACACCTTC. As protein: CATNSRGYYGYTF.

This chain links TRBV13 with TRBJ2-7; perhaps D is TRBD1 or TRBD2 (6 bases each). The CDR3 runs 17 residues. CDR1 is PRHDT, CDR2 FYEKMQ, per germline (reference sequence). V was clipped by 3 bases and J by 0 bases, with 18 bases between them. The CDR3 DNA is TGTGCCAGCAGCTTGAACAACCGGGGGCCTAGCTCCTACGAGCAGTACTTC. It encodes CASSLNNRGPSSYEQYF.

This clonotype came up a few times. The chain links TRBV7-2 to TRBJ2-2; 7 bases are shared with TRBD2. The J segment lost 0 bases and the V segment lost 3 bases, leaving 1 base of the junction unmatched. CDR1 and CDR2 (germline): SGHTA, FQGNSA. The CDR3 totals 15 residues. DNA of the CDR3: TGTGCCAGCAGCTTCACTAGCGCGAACACCGGGGAGCTGTTTTTT. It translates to CASSFTSANTGELFF.

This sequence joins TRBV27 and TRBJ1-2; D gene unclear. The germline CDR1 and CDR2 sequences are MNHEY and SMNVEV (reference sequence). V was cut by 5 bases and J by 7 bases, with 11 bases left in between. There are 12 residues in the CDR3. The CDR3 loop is CASSPRMGGYTF. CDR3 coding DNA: TGTGCCAGCAGTCCCCGCATGGGTGGCTACACCTTC.

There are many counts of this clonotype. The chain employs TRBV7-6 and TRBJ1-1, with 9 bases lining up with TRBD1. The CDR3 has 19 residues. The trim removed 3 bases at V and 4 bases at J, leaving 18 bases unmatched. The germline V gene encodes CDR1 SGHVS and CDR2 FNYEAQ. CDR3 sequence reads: CASSFPEEGNRGPSTEAFF. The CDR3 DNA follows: TGTGCCAGCAGCTTTCCCGAGGAGGGAAACAGGGGGCCTAGCACTGAAGCTTTCTTT.

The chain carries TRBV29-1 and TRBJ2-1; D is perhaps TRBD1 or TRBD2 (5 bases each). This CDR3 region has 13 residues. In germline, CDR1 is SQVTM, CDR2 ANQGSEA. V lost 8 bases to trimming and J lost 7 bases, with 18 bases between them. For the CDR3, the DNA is TGCAGCACCCGAGGGCAAAGGGGAAATGAGCAGTTCTTC. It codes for CSTRGQRGNEQFF.

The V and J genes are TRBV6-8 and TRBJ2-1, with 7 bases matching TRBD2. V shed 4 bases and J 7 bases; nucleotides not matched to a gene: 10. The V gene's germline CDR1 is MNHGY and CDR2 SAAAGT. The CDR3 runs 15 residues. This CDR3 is CASSFKWGGENEQFF. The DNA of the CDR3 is TGTGCCAGCAGTTTTAAATGGGGGGGGGAGAATGAGCAGTTCTTC.

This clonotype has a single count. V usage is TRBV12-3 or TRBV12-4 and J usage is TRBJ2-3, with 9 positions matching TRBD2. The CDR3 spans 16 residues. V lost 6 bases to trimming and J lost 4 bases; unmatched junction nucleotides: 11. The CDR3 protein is CASSPLGGGAADTQYF. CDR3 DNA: TGTGCCAGCAGCCCCCTGGGCGGGGGGGCCGCAGATACGCAGTATTTT.

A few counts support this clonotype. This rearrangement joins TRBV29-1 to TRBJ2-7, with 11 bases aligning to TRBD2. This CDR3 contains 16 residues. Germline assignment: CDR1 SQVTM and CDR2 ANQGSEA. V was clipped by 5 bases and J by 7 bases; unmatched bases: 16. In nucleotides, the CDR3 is TGCAGCGTTACTCCCCAACTAGCGGGGGAACTTCGGGAGCAGTACTTC. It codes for CSVTPQLAGELREQYF.

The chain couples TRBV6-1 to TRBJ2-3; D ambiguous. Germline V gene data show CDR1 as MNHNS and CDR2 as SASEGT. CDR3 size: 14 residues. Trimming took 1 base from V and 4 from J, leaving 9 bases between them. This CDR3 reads CASSEEQRADTQYF. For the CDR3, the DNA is TGTGCCAGCAGTGAAGAACAAAGGGCAGATACGCAGTATTTT.

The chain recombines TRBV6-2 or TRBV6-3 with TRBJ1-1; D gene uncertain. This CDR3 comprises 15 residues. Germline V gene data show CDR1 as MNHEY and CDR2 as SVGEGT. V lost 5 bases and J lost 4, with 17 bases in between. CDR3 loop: CASSHARGMSTEAFF. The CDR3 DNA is TGTGCCAGCAGTCACGCCCGGGGTATGAGCACTGAAGCTTTCTTT.

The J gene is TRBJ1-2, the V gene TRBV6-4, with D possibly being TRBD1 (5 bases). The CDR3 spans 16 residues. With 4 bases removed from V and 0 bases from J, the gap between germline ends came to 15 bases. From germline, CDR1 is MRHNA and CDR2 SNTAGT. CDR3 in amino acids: CASSVSSDNPNYGYTF. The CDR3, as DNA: TGTGCCAGCAGTGTTTCCTCGGACAATCCTAACTATGGCTACACCTTC.

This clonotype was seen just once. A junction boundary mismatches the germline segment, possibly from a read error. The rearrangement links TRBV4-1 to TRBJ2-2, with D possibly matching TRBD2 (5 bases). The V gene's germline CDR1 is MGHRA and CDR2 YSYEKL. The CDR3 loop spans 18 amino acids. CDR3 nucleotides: TGCGCCGGCAGCCAAGAGAGCTGGGAGATCCTGAACACCGGGGAGCTGTTTTTT. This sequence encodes CAGSQESWEILNTGELFF.

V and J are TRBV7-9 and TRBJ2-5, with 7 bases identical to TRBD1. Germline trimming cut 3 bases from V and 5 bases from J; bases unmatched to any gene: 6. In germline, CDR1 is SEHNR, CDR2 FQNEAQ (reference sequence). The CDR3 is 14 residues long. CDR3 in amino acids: CASSLETGWETQYF. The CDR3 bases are TGTGCCAGCAGCTTGGAGACAGGGTGGGAGACCCAGTACTTC.

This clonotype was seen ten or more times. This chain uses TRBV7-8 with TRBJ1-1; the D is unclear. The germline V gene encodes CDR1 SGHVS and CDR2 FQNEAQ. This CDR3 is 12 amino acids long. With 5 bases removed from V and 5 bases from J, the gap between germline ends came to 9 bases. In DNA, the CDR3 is TGTGCCAGCAGCACTGCGGGGACTGAAGCTTTCTTT. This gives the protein CASSTAGTEAFF.

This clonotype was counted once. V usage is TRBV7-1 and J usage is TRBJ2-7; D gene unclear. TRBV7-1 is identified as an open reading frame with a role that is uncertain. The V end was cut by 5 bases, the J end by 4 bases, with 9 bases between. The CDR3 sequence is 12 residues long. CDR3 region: CASSPTIYEQYF. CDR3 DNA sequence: TGTGCCAGCAGCCCGACCATTTACGAGCAGTACTTC.

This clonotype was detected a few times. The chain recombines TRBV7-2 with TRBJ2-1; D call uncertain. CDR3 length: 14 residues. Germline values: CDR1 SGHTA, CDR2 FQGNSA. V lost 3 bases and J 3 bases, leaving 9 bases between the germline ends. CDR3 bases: TGTGCCAGCAGCTTGGGTGGGGACTACAATGAGCAGTTCTTC. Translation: CASSLGGDYNEQFF. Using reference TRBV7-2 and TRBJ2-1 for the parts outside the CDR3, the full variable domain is GAGVSQSPSNKVTEKGKDVELRCDPISGHTALYWYRQSLGQGLEFLIYFQGNSAPDKSGLPSDRFSAERTGGSVSTLTIQRTQQEDSAVYLCASSLGGDYNEQFFGPGTRLTVL.

CDR3 amino acids: CASSFGRVHEKLFF. In DNA, the CDR3 is TGTGCCAGCAGTTTTGGCAGGGTTCATGAAAAACTGTTTTTT. This chain joins TRBV12-3 or TRBV12-4 and TRBJ1-4; TRBD1 might be the D (5 bases). There are 14 residues in the CDR3. With 3 bases removed from V and 6 bases from J, the gap between germline ends came to 11 bases.

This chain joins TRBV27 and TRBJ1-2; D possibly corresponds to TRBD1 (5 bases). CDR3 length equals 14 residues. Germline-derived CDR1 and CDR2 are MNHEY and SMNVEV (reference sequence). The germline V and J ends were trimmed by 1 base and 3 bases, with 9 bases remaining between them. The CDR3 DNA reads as TGTGCCAGCAGTTTATGGGGGGGAGACTATGGCTACACCTTC. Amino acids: CASSLWGGDYGYTF.

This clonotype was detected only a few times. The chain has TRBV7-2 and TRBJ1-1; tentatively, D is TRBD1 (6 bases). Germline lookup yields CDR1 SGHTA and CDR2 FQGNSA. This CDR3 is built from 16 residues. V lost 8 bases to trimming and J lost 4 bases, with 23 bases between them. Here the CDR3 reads CASRPHRTAQSTEAFF. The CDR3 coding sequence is TGTGCCAGCCGCCCCCACAGGACAGCGCAGAGCACTGAAGCTTTCTTT.

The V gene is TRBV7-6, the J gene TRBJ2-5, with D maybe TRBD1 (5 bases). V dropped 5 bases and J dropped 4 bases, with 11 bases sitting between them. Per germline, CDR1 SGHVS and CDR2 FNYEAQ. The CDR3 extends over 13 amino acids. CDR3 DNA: TGTGCCAGCAGCCGACAGAGGCGAGAGACCCAGTACTTC. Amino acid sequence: CASSRQRRETQYF.

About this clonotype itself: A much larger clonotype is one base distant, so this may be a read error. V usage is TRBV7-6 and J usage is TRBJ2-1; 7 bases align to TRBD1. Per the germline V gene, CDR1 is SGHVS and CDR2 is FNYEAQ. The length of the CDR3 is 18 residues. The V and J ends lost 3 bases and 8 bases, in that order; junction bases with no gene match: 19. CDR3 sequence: CASSFVALRDSPYYEQFF. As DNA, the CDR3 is TGTGCCAGCAGCTTCGTCGCTCTTCGGGACAGCCCTTACTATGAGCAGTTCTTC. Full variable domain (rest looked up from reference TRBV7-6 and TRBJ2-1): GAGVSQSPRYKVTKRGQDVALRCDPISGHVSLYWYRQALGQGPEFLTYFNYEAQQDKSGLPNDRFSAERPEGSISTLTIQRTEQRDSAMYRCASSFVALRDSPYYEQFFGPGTRLTVL.

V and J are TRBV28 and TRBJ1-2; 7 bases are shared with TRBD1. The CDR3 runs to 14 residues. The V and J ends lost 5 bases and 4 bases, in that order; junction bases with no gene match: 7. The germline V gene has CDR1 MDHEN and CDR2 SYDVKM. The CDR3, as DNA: TGTGCCAGCAGTGGGGACAGCGATGGCTATGGCTACACCTTC. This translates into CASSGDSDGYGYTF.

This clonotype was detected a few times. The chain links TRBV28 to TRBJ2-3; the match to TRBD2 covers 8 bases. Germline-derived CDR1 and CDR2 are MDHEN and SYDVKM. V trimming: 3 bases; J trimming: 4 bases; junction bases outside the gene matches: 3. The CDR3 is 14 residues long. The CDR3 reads CASSFQAGADTQYF. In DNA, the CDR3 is TGTGCCAGCAGTTTCCAAGCGGGGGCAGATACGCAGTATTTT.